This T cell receptor (beta chain) derives from a study of persistence of HIV-infected CD4 T cells. Across the study: Median time on suppressive ART was 7 to 9 years. Study-wide results and limits: Proviral oligoclonality tracked with TCR oligoclonality within the same sorted cells.

Regarding this clone: Antigen: not known.

Cells were stimulated nonspecifically with anti-CD3/anti-CD28 magnetic beads. Responding CD4+ T cells were sorted by upregulation of both CD40 ligand and CD69. CD4+ T cell counts exceeded 400 cells/uL; CMV serology was positive. The germline V and J ends were trimmed by 1 base and 0 bases, with 11 bases remaining between them. The CDR3 contains 16 residues. Germline lookup yields CDR1 SGHNT and CDR2 YYREEE (reference sequence). The libraries were made with immunoSEQ version 4 in survey mode. Template was genomic DNA at around 9.7 ng/uL, with up to about 1 ug used per sample. Here immunoSEQ multiplex PCR was the method, and the copy in TCRdb shows in-frame clones only, minus some. The data show under 50,000 clones, approximately 93% seen once.

Sequenced material: CD4+ T cells sorted from PBMCs after roughly 18-hour stimulation, taken from a patient who received antiretroviral therapy. The clonotype originates from an adult man with HIV who was CMV-seropositive. This chain connects TRBV5-4 to TRBJ2-1, with D perhaps TRBD2 (6 bases). DNA for the CDR3: TGTGCCAGCAGCTTGATGGCGGGGAGCTCCTACAATGAGCAGTTCTTC. This gives the protein CASSLMAGSSYNEQFF.